This entry is about one T cell receptor (beta chain). This sample is drawn from a study of neoadjuvant nivolumab and ipilimumab in lung cancer. V was trimmed by 3 bases and J by 2 bases, leaving 10 bases between them. CDR3 size: 14 residues. Germline CDR1 reads MDHEN; CDR2 reads SYDVKM. Only in-frame clones appear in the TCRdb table, and some are missing; sequencing was by immunoSEQ multiplex PCR. The sample carries around 30,000 clones, more than 80% recorded once. Sequences were derived from tumor tissue, sampled after neoadjuvant nivolumab, alone or with ipilimumab, at or shortly before surgery. The origin of this receptor is an adult with non-small cell lung cancer. The V and J genes are TRBV28 and TRBJ1-1; perhaps TRBD1 as D (6 bases). Here the CDR3 DNA reads TGTGCCAGCAGTTTGCTGGACAGTAACACTGAAGCTTTCTTT. This codes for CASSLLDSNTEAFF.